A single T cell receptor (beta chain) is shown here with its context. Its specificity is not known. Amplified TCR beta CDR3 regions came from RNA transcripts. The HTBI set primed first-round TCR CDR3 RT-PCR. Using its own MiXCR run on the multiplex PCR reads, TCRdb lists one record per CDR3 protein. The data show roughly 530,000 distinct CDR3 sequences, roughly a sixth seen once. Ophthalmopathy patients had moderate-to-severe active disease, CAS ≥3, NOSPECS ≥4, and disease duration under 3 months. Exclusions: uncontrolled infection, other autoimmune disease, pregnancy, lactation. The source of the sample is a study of T cells in Graves' hyperthyroidism and ophthalmopathy. Study outcomes and limitations: A model of 13 V-J pairs discriminated ophthalmopathy from stable hyperthyroidism.

This CDR3 contains 11 residues. Trimming left V 7 bases short and J 5 bases short, with 5 bases between. CDR1 is MDHEN and CDR2 is SYDVKM in the germline V gene. The source is a woman aged 18-29 years with Graves' ophthalmopathy. The material sequenced was blood. The chain carries TRBV28 and TRBJ2-2; unclear D gene. The CDR3 protein is CASTWTGELFF. CDR3 bases: TGTGCCAGCACCTGGACCGGGGAGCTGTTTTTT.